A selection of T cell receptor beta chains follows, all from one sample in a study of T-cell memory formation after mild COVID-19. TCRdb re-analysed the 5' RACE reads in MiXCR, keeping a single row per CDR3 protein. Seen here are 92,000 or so distinct CDR3 sequences, about 16% observed once, and the top ten hold 39%. The sequencing sample was made of PBMCs or a T cell subset sorted from them (not recorded which). All receptors derive from a man younger than 35 who had mild COVID-19 (a few samples of this study predate the infection). Cell type and time point are not known. Both conserved end residues are part of each CDR3. D genes are given only for firm matches. Clone sizes are given selectively: once, few, many, or a class where the clone is expanded.

V	size	D	J	CDR3	DNA
TRBV5-1	-	TRBD1	TRBJ2-2	CASGDRVYTGELFF	TGCGCCAGCGGGGACAGGGTATACACCGGGGAGCTGTTTTTT
TRBV7-2	many	-	TRBJ2-3	CASSQTDTQYF	TGTGCCAGCAGCCAGACAGATACGCAGTATTTT
TRBV24-1	-	-	TRBJ2-1	CATSDLLGTDEQFF	TGTGCCACCAGTGATTTGCTGGGGACGGATGAGCAGTTCTTC
TRBV7-2	few	-	TRBJ2-3	CASSGGLAGSLHTQYF	TGTGCCAGCAGCGGGGGCTTGGCGGGGAGTCTGCATACGCAGTATTTT
TRBV11-2	-	-	TRBJ1-6	CASSLAPEKANPLHF	TGTGCCAGCAGCTTAGCGCCGGAAAAGGCCAATCCCCTCCACTTT
TRBV5-6	-	-	TRBJ1-2	CASSSGQYYGYTF	TGTGCCAGCAGCTCAGGACAGTACTATGGCTACACCTTC
TRBV4-1	few	TRBD2	TRBJ2-5	CASSQDGLAGGLEETQYF	TGCGCCAGCAGCCAAGACGGGCTAGCGGGGGGCCTCGAGGAGACCCAGTACTTC
TRBV7-2	many	-	TRBJ2-5	CASSLGGYQETQYF	TGTGCCAGCAGCTTAGGAGGGTACCAAGAGACCCAGTACTTC
TRBV7-9	-	-	TRBJ2-1	CASSSRSREFPEFF	TGTGCCAGCAGCTCCCGGTCTAGGGAGTTCCCTGAGTTCTTC
TRBV6-1	-	TRBD2	TRBJ2-1	CASRILAETYNEQFF	TGTGCCAGCAGGATTCTAGCGGAGACATACAATGAGCAGTTCTTC
TRBV6-1	-	-	TRBJ1-3	CASSEVILSGNTIYF	TGTGCCAGCAGTGAGGTGATCCTCTCTGGAAACACCATATATTTT
TRBV13	few	-	TRBJ1-1	CASSPRTGVNTEAFF	TGTGCCAGCAGCCCTCGGACGGGGGTGAACACTGAAGCTTTCTTT
TRBV20-1	-	TRBD1	TRBJ2-2	CSARDQDRANTGELFF	TGCAGTGCTAGAGATCAAGACAGGGCGAACACCGGGGAGCTGTTTTTT
TRBV7-2	few	-	TRBJ2-7	CASSLFVGYEQYF	TGTGCCAGCAGCTTATTTGTAGGCTACGAGCAGTACTTC
TRBV12-3/TRBV12-4	few	-	TRBJ1-2	CASSPESHSNYGYTF	TGTGCCAGCAGTCCAGAGTCCCACTCTAACTATGGCTACACCTTC
TRBV7-3	-	-	TRBJ2-2	CASSLSVGAFPGELFF	TGTGCCAGCAGCTTATCTGTGGGGGCCTTCCCCGGGGAGCTGTTTTTT
TRBV20-1	many	TRBD1	TRBJ1-6	CSQRDRENSPLHF	TGCAGTCAGAGGGACAGAGAAAATTCACCCCTCCACTTT
TRBV7-2	-	-	TRBJ2-3	CASSLGSGTDTQYF	TGTGCCAGCAGCTTAGGCTCAGGCACAGATACGCAGTATTTT
TRBV7-9	-	TRBD1	TRBJ1-1	CASRTQGAGTEAFF	TGTGCCAGCAGAACGCAGGGGGCCGGCACTGAAGCTTTCTTT
TRBV20-1	many	TRBD2	TRBJ2-2	CSASGLAGGQVGELFF	TGCAGTGCTAGCGGACTAGCGGGGGGGCAAGTCGGGGAGCTGTTTTTT
TRBV14	few	-	TRBJ1-1	CASSQDDARNTEAFF	TGTGCCAGCAGCCAAGATGACGCAAGGAACACTGAAGCTTTCTTT
TRBV2	few	-	TRBJ2-2	CARQGHTGELFF	TGTGCCAGACAGGGTCACACCGGGGAGCTGTTTTTT
TRBV15	-	-	TRBJ2-4	CATSGTGRKYF	TGTGCCACCAGCGGCACAGGGAGGAAGTACTTC
TRBV7-2	few	-	TRBJ1-6	CASSLVRGLGSPLHF	TGTGCCAGCAGCTTAGTCCGGGGACTAGGGTCACCCCTCCACTTT
TRBV7-9	-	TRBD1	TRBJ2-1	CASSTRTGGSYNEQFF	TGTGCCAGCAGCACCCGGACAGGGGGGTCCTACAATGAGCAGTTCTTC
TRBV4-1	many	-	TRBJ2-2	CASSSSGGELFF	TGCGCCAGCAGCTCCTCCGGCGGGGAGCTGTTTTTT
TRBV4-3	-	TRBD2	TRBJ2-3	CASSQAGGAGDTQYF	TGCGCCAGCAGCCAGGCGGGAGGGGCGGGAGATACGCAGTATTTT
TRBV21-1	-	-	TRBJ2-3	CASDLVHSLPDTQYF	TGTGCCAGCGACTTGGTCCATAGCCTCCCAGATACGCAGTATTTT
TRBV4-1	many	TRBD1	TRBJ1-5	CASSQFQDRAHQPQHF	TGCGCCAGCAGCCAGTTTCAGGACAGGGCCCATCAGCCCCAGCATTTT